This TCR beta chain comes out of a study of PD-L1 blockade in urothelial cancer. Time point given: peripheral blood 6 weeks after treatment start. Per germline, CDR1 MDHEN and CDR2 SYDVKM. The V and J ends lost 7 bases and 6 bases respectively, with 19 bases between them. The CDR3 contains 14 residues. This clone was seen just once. Here immunoSEQ multiplex PCR was the method, and the copy in TCRdb shows in-frame clones only, minus some. In the table there are about 36,000 clones, approximately 84% of which are singletons. The genes are TRBV28 and TRBJ2-7; a possible D gene is TRBD2 (6 bases). The material sequenced was PBMCs, taken around atezolizumab (anti-PD-L1) treatment. The sequence derives from a man aged 35-49 years with urothelial cancer. CDR3 coding DNA: TGTGCCAGCATCGATGGGTCGGGAGAAAGCGAGCAGTACTTC. Translation gives CASIDGSGESEQYF.